This entry lists 25 T cell receptor beta chains sequenced from one sample in a study of T cell changes during pregnancy in multiple sclerosis. Using immunoSEQ multiplex PCR, the repertoire was profiled, and TCRdb retains in-frame clones only, with some absent. Seen here are some 110,000 clones, around 90% observed once, and the top ten hold over 1.5%. This specimen consisted of peripheral blood, obtained in the third trimester of pregnancy. These receptors all come from a female donor with multiple sclerosis, enrolled in a pregnancy study.

The chain has TRBV2 and TRBJ1-4; D is possibly TRBD1 (5 bases). The V end lost 1 base, the J end lost 6 bases, and 9 bases lay between the germline ends. This CDR3 spans 14 amino acids. The germline CDR1 and CDR2 sequences are SNHLY and FYNNEI. The DNA for the CDR3 is TGTGCCAGCAGTGAAGAGGGGAGGTATGAAAAACTGTTTTTT. Translating gives CASSEEGRYEKLFF.

The chain is built from TRBV5-6 and TRBJ2-2; 10 bases line up with TRBD2. Germline CDR1 and CDR2: SGHDT and YYEEEE. This CDR3 comprises 16 residues. V lost 2 bases and J lost 5; bases outside the gene matches: 6. CDR3 protein: CASSFRTSGNTGELFF. In DNA form, the CDR3 reads TGTGCCAGCAGCTTTAGAACTAGCGGGAATACCGGGGAGCTGTTTTTT.

CDR3 region: CASSQIAATYEQYF. The CDR3, as DNA: TGTGCCAGCAGCCAGATAGCGGCGACCTACGAGCAGTACTTC. This chain uses TRBV4-2 with TRBJ2-7; D perhaps matches TRBD2 (6 bases). Per the germline V gene, CDR1 is LGHNA and CDR2 is YNFKEQ. V lost 3 bases and J 2 bases, leaving 11 bases between the germline ends. The CDR3 has 14 residues.

This chain joins TRBV5-6 and TRBJ1-1; 10 positions agree with TRBD1. The CDR3 contains 13 residues. Germline CDR1 and CDR2: SGHDT and YYEEEE. Unmatched junction bases numbered 3, after V lost 0 bases and J lost 10 bases. The CDR3 reads CASSLGGTGVAFF. For the CDR3, the DNA is TGTGCCAGCAGCTTGGGTGGGACAGGGGTAGCTTTCTTT.

The V gene is TRBV6-1, the J gene TRBJ2-1; a weak D match, TRBD2 (5 bases). The CDR3 sequence is 15 residues long. V was pared by 1 base and J by 7 bases, with 14 bases between. CDR1 MNHNS and CDR2 SASEGT come from the germline V gene. The CDR3 is CASSEVGRQRNEQFF. The CDR3 region has the DNA TGTGCCAGCAGTGAAGTAGGGAGACAAAGGAATGAGCAGTTCTTC.

V is TRBV4-1 and J is TRBJ1-6; 7 nucleotides align to TRBD1. CDR1 MGHRA and CDR2 YSYEKL come from the germline V gene. The CDR3 runs 15 residues. V lost 5 bases and J lost 7; bases outside the gene matches: 8. CDR3 DNA sequence: TGCGCCAGCAGCTCCCCGGGACAGAAAAATTCACCCCTCCACTTT. Residues: CASSSPGQKNSPLHF.

This chain links TRBV10-3 with TRBJ2-5, with a tentative D call TRBD2 (5 bases). The CDR3 is 16 residues long. Deletions cut 2 bases from V and 1 base from J, with 14 bases between. CDR1 and CDR2 from the germline V gene are ENHRY and SYGVKD. Here the CDR3 reads CAISERGTRRQETQYF. The CDR3, as DNA: TGTGCCATCAGTGAGCGGGGAACTAGACGCCAAGAGACCCAGTACTTC.

This clone has at least ten counts. The chain links TRBV7-9 to TRBJ2-7, with 11 bases matching TRBD2. V was pared by 5 bases and J by 5 bases, with 8 bases of the junction left unmatched. CDR3 length equals 15 residues. CDR1 is SEHNR, CDR2 FQNEAQ, per germline (reference sequence). The CDR3 DNA reads as TGTGCCAGCAGCCGACGACTAGCGGGATACAACGAGCAGTACTTC. Translated, it gives CASSRRLAGYNEQYF.

The chain is built from TRBV5-1 and TRBJ1-3; perhaps TRBD1 as D (5 bases). CDR3 length: 16 amino acids. V was shortened by 1 base and J by 0 bases, with 11 bases between the two germline ends. CDR1 and CDR2 from the germline V gene are SGHRS and YFSETQ. The CDR3 is CASSLKAGTSGNTIYF. CDR3 nucleotide sequence: TGCGCCAGCAGCTTGAAGGCGGGGACCTCTGGAAACACCATATATTTT.

The V and J genes are TRBV5-1 and TRBJ2-1; 9 bases align to TRBD2. Trimming cost V 4 bases and J 5 bases; bases outside gene matches: 7. CDR3 size: 15 residues. Germline V gives CDR1 SGHRS, CDR2 YFSETQ. CDR3 loop: CASSPGLALNNEQFF. The CDR3 DNA follows: TGCGCCAGCAGCCCGGGACTAGCCCTAAACAATGAGCAGTTCTTC.

The rearrangement joins TRBV7-3 to TRBJ2-1; possible D gene TRBD2, 7 bases. Trimming removed 5 bases from V and 9 bases from J, with 23 bases in between. There are 16 residues in the CDR3. Germline V lookup: CDR1 SGHTA, CDR2 FQGTGA. The CDR3 region is CASSPTLWGGASEQFF. CDR3 coding DNA: TGTGCCAGCAGCCCCACCCTATGGGGGGGGGCGTCTGAGCAGTTCTTC.

The chain uses TRBV30 and TRBJ1-2, with no clear D. CDR3 length: 13 residues. The V gene's germline CDR1 is GTSNPN and CDR2 SVGIG (reference sequence). Trimming took 5 bases from V and 2 from J, leaving 12 bases between them. Here the CDR3 DNA reads TGTGCCTGGGTAGGACTGGCGAACTATGGCTACACCTTC. Translating gives CAWVGLANYGYTF.

The rearrangement joins TRBV5-1 to TRBJ2-4; TRBD2 aligns across 7 bases. Germline CDR1 and CDR2: SGHRS and YFSETQ. CDR3 length: 12 residues. V lost 7 bases and J lost 7; bases outside the gene matches: 5. The CDR3 here is CASGDGGNIQYF. DNA of the CDR3: TGCGCCAGCGGGGACGGGGGGAACATTCAGTACTTC.

The V and J genes are TRBV2 and TRBJ1-1; D might be TRBD1 (6 bases). This CDR3 spans 15 amino acids. Between the trimmed V and J ends, which lost 6 bases and 0 bases, there was a span of 14 bases. Germline CDR1 is SNHLY and CDR2 is FYNNEI. The CDR3 loop reads CASRAGVPMNTEAFF. CDR3 sequence (DNA): TGTGCCAGCAGAGCAGGGGTCCCAATGAACACTGAAGCTTTCTTT.

The chain joins TRBV30 to TRBJ1-2, with no clear D. Germline V gene data show CDR1 as GTSNPN and CDR2 as SVGIG (reference sequence). This CDR3 contains 12 residues. The V end lost 1 base, the J end lost 7 bases, and 10 bases lay between the germline ends. CDR3 in DNA: TGTGCCTGGAGTGCAGGTCCGGTTGGCTACACCTTC. Translated, it gives CAWSAGPVGYTF. The full variable domain, its missing parts supplied by reference TRBV30 and TRBJ1-2, is SQTIHQWPATLVQPVGSPLSLECTVEGTSNPNLYWYRQAAGRGLQLLFYSVGIGQISSEVPQNLSASRPQDRQFILSSKKLLLSDSGFYLCAWSAGPVGYTFGSGTRLTVV.

The chain carries TRBV10-3 and TRBJ1-1; a possible D gene is TRBD1 (5 bases). Germline V CDR1 and CDR2: ENHRY, SYGVKD. Trimming shortened V by 7 bases and J by 4 bases, and 22 bases separated the two germline ends. The CDR3 has 16 amino acids. The CDR3 region is CAINKALVTGVTEAFF. The CDR3, as DNA: TGTGCCATCAACAAGGCCCTAGTTACGGGGGTCACTGAAGCTTTCTTT.

This clone is a singleton in its sample. The chain links TRBV6-5 to TRBJ2-1; D is possibly TRBD2 (6 bases). The CDR3 contains 15 residues. CDR1 and CDR2 (germline): MNHEY, SVGAGI. The V end lost 6 bases, the J end lost 7 bases, and 19 bases lay between the germline ends. The DNA of the CDR3 is TGTGCCAGCAGAAACGGGCGGGAACTGTTAAATGAGCAGTTCTTC. This sequence encodes CASRNGRELLNEQFF.

The chain recombines TRBV9 with TRBJ2-3, with D uncertain. V lost 0 bases and J 6 bases, leaving 5 bases between the germline ends. The CDR3 has 12 amino acids. Germline V gives CDR1 SGDLS, CDR2 YYNGEE. DNA of the CDR3: TGTGCCAGCAGCGTAGCCGGGGATACGCAGTATTTT. Protein: CASSVAGDTQYF. The whole variable domain, remainder taken from reference TRBV9 and TRBJ2-3, is DSGVTQTPKHLITATGQRVTLRCSPRSGDLSVYWYQQSLDQGLQFLIQYYNGEERAKGNILERFSAQQFPDLHSELNLSSLELGDSALYFCASSVAGDTQYFGPGTRLTVL.

CDR3 protein: CASSIVQDGYQPQHF. Written as DNA, the CDR3 is TGTGCCAGTAGTATAGTTCAGGATGGGTATCAGCCCCAGCATTTT. The chain joins TRBV19 to TRBJ1-5, with D uncertain. V dropped 1 base and J dropped 5 bases, with 12 bases sitting between them. CDR3 length equals 15 residues. The germline V gene encodes CDR1 LNHDA and CDR2 SQIVND (reference sequence).

This clone has just one count. V and J are TRBV27 and TRBJ2-5; 9 bases line up with TRBD2. The CDR3 contains 14 residues. Germline CDR1 and CDR2: MNHEY and SMNVEV (reference sequence). The ends lost 7 bases at V and 5 bases at J; junction bases unmatched: 8. The CDR3 coding sequence is TGTGCCAGCAAACGCGGGAGGGGGGGGGAGACCCAGTACTTC. Its translation is CASKRGRGGETQYF.

J is TRBJ1-1 and V is TRBV6-5, with D uncertain. V was clipped by 0 bases and J by 8 bases, with 10 bases between them. Germline assignment: CDR1 MNHEY and CDR2 SVGAGI. The CDR3 runs 13 residues. The CDR3: CASSYSGAVEAFF. CDR3 sequence (DNA): TGTGCCAGCAGTTACTCGGGAGCGGTGGAAGCTTTCTTT.

The chain has TRBV10-2 and TRBJ2-5; a possible D gene is TRBD2 (5 bases). Germline V gene data show CDR1 as WSHSY and CDR2 as SAAADI. V was cut by 7 bases and J by 1 base, with 10 bases left in between. The CDR3 covers 13 residues. The CDR3 loop reads CASNERSQETQYF. The CDR3 bases are TGCGCCAGCAACGAGCGGTCCCAAGAGACCCAGTACTTC.

The chain joins TRBV6-5 to TRBJ2-2, with 8 bases aligning to TRBD2. Germline loops: CDR1 MNHEY, CDR2 SVGAGI. This CDR3 is built from 15 residues. V lost 6 bases and J lost 4; bases outside the gene matches: 7. The CDR3 DNA sequence: TGTGCCAGCAGCCCGAGGACTAGCCCCACCGGGGAGCTGTTTTTT. Translated, it gives CASSPRTSPTGELFF.

V is TRBV9 and J is TRBJ2-1; D unclear. In germline, CDR1 is SGDLS, CDR2 YYNGEE. V lost 0 bases and J lost 0, with 10 bases in between. This CDR3 has 16 amino acids. This CDR3 is CASSVGLFSSYNEQFF. CDR3 DNA sequence: TGTGCCAGCAGCGTAGGACTGTTCAGCTCCTACAATGAGCAGTTCTTC.

Here the CDR3 reads CAWSVLENTEAFF. The CDR3 region has the DNA TGTGCCTGGAGTGTACTCGAGAACACTGAAGCTTTCTTT. The chain couples TRBV30 to TRBJ1-1; unclear D gene. CDR1 GTSNPN and CDR2 SVGIG come from the germline V gene (reference sequence). This CDR3 contains 13 residues. V dropped 0 bases and J dropped 1 base, with 6 bases sitting between them.